The next 32 T cell receptor beta chains were all read from a single sample in a study of spatial heterogeneity in lung cancer. TCRdb re-called the 5' RACE reads with MiXCR, one entry per CDR3 protein. Here the sample spans 95,000 or so distinct CDR3 sequences, roughly 10% being singletons. Time point described: sample taken at primary tumor resection. TCRs were sequenced from unsorted whole RNA of tumor, nontumor lung or PBMC. The sample consisted of PBMCs, taken at surgery. Receptors originate from a male donor with early-stage non-small cell lung cancer.

The rearrangement uses TRBV20-1 and TRBJ2-5, with TRBD2 identical over 7 bases. The CDR3 spans 13 residues. Germline trimming cut 3 bases from V and 9 bases from J; bases unmatched to any gene: 10. The germline V gene has CDR1 DFQATT and CDR2 SNEGSKA (reference sequence). This chain's CDR3 is CSASPRGRAAQYF. CDR3 in DNA: TGCAGTGCTAGTCCGCGGGGGAGGGCGGCCCAGTACTTC.

The chain couples TRBV7-2 to TRBJ2-2; 7 nucleotides agree with TRBD1. The germline V gene encodes CDR1 SGHTA and CDR2 FQGNSA. The ends lost 5 bases at V and 0 bases at J; junction bases unmatched: 6. The CDR3 covers 16 residues. The CDR3 loop is CASSRQGAANTGELFF. The CDR3 DNA reads TGTGCCAGCAGCCGACAGGGAGCCGCGAACACCGGGGAGCTGTTTTTT.

This clonotype was picked up many times. The J gene is TRBJ2-2, the V gene TRBV28; 7 bases match TRBD1. CDR3 length: 15 residues. The ends lost 6 bases at V and 12 bases at J; junction bases unmatched: 16. The germline CDR1 and CDR2 sequences are MDHEN and SYDVKM. CDR3 sequence reads: CASSPPGDRKAKLFF. CDR3 sequence (DNA): TGTGCCAGCAGCCCTCCCGGGGACAGAAAAGCGAAGCTGTTTTTT.

This clonotype was recorded at least ten times. This sequence joins TRBV29-1 and TRBJ2-3; the D gene is possibly TRBD2 (7 bases). CDR1 SQVTM and CDR2 ANQGSEA come from the germline V gene. The CDR3 length is 13 residues. Trimming took 5 bases from V and 5 from J, leaving 14 bases between them. CDR3: CSVFGGLGDTQYF. The CDR3 DNA is TGCAGCGTTTTCGGGGGGCTGGGAGATACGCAGTATTTT.

This clonotype showed up just a few times. The chain has TRBV29-1 and TRBJ1-2; no definite D call. This CDR3 region has 15 residues. The V gene lost 2 bases and the J gene lost 4 bases, with 17 bases spanning the gap. The V gene's germline CDR1 is SQVTM and CDR2 ANQGSEA. The CDR3 nucleotides are TGCAGCGTTGAAAGTGGTTCCGCCAGAGTCTATGGCTACACCTTC. Amino acid sequence: CSVESGSARVYGYTF.

There are many counts of this clonotype. V is TRBV28 and J is TRBJ2-1; D is unresolved. V lost 4 bases and J 5 bases, leaving 6 bases between the germline ends. The CDR3 covers 12 residues. Germline CDR1 is MDHEN and CDR2 is SYDVKM. CDR3 DNA sequence: TGTGCCAGCAGTTCGCCTAACAATGAGCAGTTCTTC. It translates to CASSSPNNEQFF.

This clonotype occurred many times. The J gene is TRBJ1-1, the V gene TRBV10-2; the match to TRBD1 covers 7 bases. The length of the CDR3 is 14 residues. Germline V gene lookup returns CDR1 WSHSY and CDR2 SAAADI. V was pared by 6 bases and J by 5 bases, with 9 bases of the junction left unmatched. CDR3: CASRFTGATTEAFF. CDR3 nucleotide sequence: TGCGCCAGCAGATTCACAGGGGCAACAACTGAAGCTTTCTTT.

The sample holds a few counts of this clonotype. This sequence joins TRBV18 and TRBJ2-1, with TRBD2 as a possible D gene (5 bases). CDR3 length equals 11 residues. CDR1 and CDR2 from the germline V gene are KGHSH and LQKENI. Trimming shortened V by 2 bases and J by 10 bases, and 6 bases separated the two germline ends. Here the CDR3 reads CASSPSGEQFF. The CDR3, as DNA: TGTGCCAGCTCACCATCGGGGGAGCAGTTCTTC. The whole variable domain, filled in from reference TRBV18 and TRBJ2-1, reads NAGVMQNPRHLVRRRGQEARLRCSPMKGHSHVYWYRQLPEEGLKFMVYLQKENIIDESGMPKERFSAEFPKEGPSILRIQQVVRGDSAAYFCASSPSGEQFFGPGTRLTVL.

This clonotype was seen repeatedly, ten times or more. The chain combines TRBV20-1 with TRBJ2-7; D not certain. Trimming stripped 0 bases from V and 1 base from J, with 7 bases between. CDR3 length equals 13 residues. Germline V CDR1 and CDR2: DFQATT, SNEGSKA (reference sequence). CDR3 sequence: CSARDPQSYEQYF. In DNA, the CDR3 is TGCAGTGCTAGAGATCCCCAGTCCTACGAGCAGTACTTC.

This clonotype has ten or more counts. The chain couples TRBV6-4 to TRBJ2-3; TRBD2 agrees at 9 bases. Trimming removed 7 bases from V and 4 bases from J; junction bases left unmatched: 6. The CDR3 contains 14 residues. The germline gives CDR1 MRHNA, CDR2 SNTAGT. CDR3 in DNA: TGTGCCAGCATAAGCGGGAGGCAAGCAGATACGCAGTATTTT. It is translated as CASISGRQADTQYF.

This clonotype was detected only a few times. V and J are TRBV20-1 and TRBJ2-3; 10 nucleotides line up with TRBD2. Germline V gene lookup returns CDR1 DFQATT and CDR2 SNEGSKA (reference sequence). The trim removed 6 bases at V and 6 bases at J, leaving 12 bases unmatched. The CDR3 extends over 15 amino acids. In DNA, the CDR3 is TGCAGTGCCTCTACCACTAGCGGGGAGGCGGATACGCAGTATTTT. Its translation is CSASTTSGEADTQYF.

This clonotype occurred many times. The chain uses TRBV5-1 and TRBJ2-5; 13 nucleotides agree with TRBD2. V gave up 4 bases and J gave up 5 bases; unmatched junction bases: 8. Germline loops: CDR1 SGHRS, CDR2 YFSETQ. The CDR3 runs 16 residues. In nucleotides, the CDR3 is TGCGCCAGCAGCCCCCGACTAGCGGGAGGCCAGGAGACCCAGTACTTC. This sequence encodes CASSPRLAGGQETQYF. Complete variable domain (other parts from reference TRBV5-1 and TRBJ2-5): KAGVTQTPRYLIKTRGQQVTLSCSPISGHRSVSWYQQTPGQGLQFLFEYFSETQRNKGNFPGRFSGRQFSNSRSEMNVSTLELGDSALYLCASSPRLAGGQETQYFGPGTRLLVL.

This clonotype was counted at least ten times. The chain couples TRBV3-1 to TRBJ2-5; D gene ambiguous. V shed 1 base and J shed 1 base, with 19 bases lying between them. The germline CDR1 and CDR2 sequences are LGHDT and YNNKEL (reference sequence). The CDR3 runs to 18 residues. As DNA, the CDR3 is TGTGCCAGCAGCCAAGTGTCGCGTACGGAATACCTCCAAGAGACCCAGTACTTC. As protein: CASSQVSRTEYLQETQYF.

This clonotype was detected a few times. The chain is built from TRBV7-7 and TRBJ2-2; 10 bases fit TRBD2. The CDR3 extends over 19 amino acids. Germline lookup yields CDR1 SSHAT and CDR2 FNYEAQ (reference sequence). V gave up 4 bases and J gave up 4 bases; unmatched junction bases: 15. The CDR3: CASSSIPLASGGFTGELFF. CDR3 sequence (DNA): TGTGCCAGCAGCTCTATACCCTTGGCTAGCGGGGGTTTCACCGGGGAGCTGTTTTTT.

The table lists this clonotype with a few counts. J is TRBJ1-2 and V is TRBV24-1; TRBD1 is a possible D gene (5 bases). Germline V gene data show CDR1 as KGHDR and CDR2 as SFDVKD. The CDR3 sequence is 13 residues long. The V and J ends lost 4 bases and 5 bases respectively, with 10 bases between them. In nucleotides, the CDR3 is TGTGCCACCAGTGAGTCAGGGCCTTATGGCTACACCTTC. It is translated as CATSESGPYGYTF.

This clonotype was picked up a small number of times. This chain links TRBV6-1 with TRBJ1-5; no firm D call. Germline V lookup: CDR1 MNHNS, CDR2 SASEGT. The CDR3 is made up of 13 amino acids. Trimming took 0 bases from V and 5 from J, leaving 5 bases between them. CDR3 sequence reads: CASSEARHQPQHF. The CDR3 bases are TGTGCCAGCAGTGAAGCAAGGCATCAGCCCCAGCATTTT.

There are a few counts of this clonotype. The chain employs TRBV20-1 and TRBJ1-4; D might be TRBD1 (5 bases). Trimming took 2 bases from V and 7 from J, leaving 17 bases between them. Germline-derived CDR1 and CDR2 are DFQATT and SNEGSKA (reference sequence). This CDR3 spans 15 amino acids. CDR3 DNA sequence: TGCAGTGCTAGACCATTGACAGACGGCGGTGAAAAACTGTTTTTT. Translated: CSARPLTDGGEKLFF.

This clonotype was recorded many times. The chain carries TRBV9 and TRBJ2-1; D might be TRBD1 (6 bases). Germline lookup yields CDR1 SGDLS and CDR2 YYNGEE. Between the trimmed V and J ends, which lost 2 bases and 5 bases, there was a span of 11 bases. CDR3 size: 14 residues. CDR3 protein: CASSVLGGDNEQFF. CDR3 nucleotide sequence: TGTGCCAGCAGCGTCTTAGGGGGAGACAATGAGCAGTTCTTC. Full variable domain (remainder filled in from reference TRBV9 and TRBJ2-1): DSGVTQTPKHLITATGQRVTLRCSPRSGDLSVYWYQQSLDQGLQFLIQYYNGEERAKGNILERFSAQQFPDLHSELNLSSLELGDSALYFCASSVLGGDNEQFFGPGTRLTVL.

This clonotype appeared many times. The V and J genes are TRBV14 and TRBJ2-2, with D possibly TRBD2 on 5 matching bases. Germline CDR1 reads SGHDN; CDR2 reads FVKESK. V was shortened by 1 base and J by 5 bases, with 14 bases between the two germline ends. CDR3 length equals 16 residues. CDR3 in DNA: TGTGCCAGCAGCCAAGTTTATGAACGGGAAACCGGGGAGCTGTTTTTT. This encodes CASSQVYERETGELFF.

This clonotype was seen a handful of times. This chain links TRBV12-3 or TRBV12-4 with TRBJ2-5, with a possible D match to TRBD1 (6 bases). This CDR3 contains 14 residues. Deletions cut 5 bases from V and 1 base from J, with 11 bases between. In nucleotides, the CDR3 is TGTGCCAGCAGTCCAAGGGGGATCCAAGAGACCCAGTACTTC. Translating it yields CASSPRGIQETQYF.

The chain links TRBV5-1 to TRBJ2-6, with D unresolved. This CDR3 comprises 14 residues. Between the trimmed V and J ends, which lost 0 bases and 2 bases, there was a span of 3 bases. Germline CDR1 SGHRS, CDR2 YFSETQ. This CDR3 is CASSLATGANVLTF. The DNA for the CDR3 is TGCGCCAGCAGCTTGGCCACTGGGGCCAACGTCCTGACTTTC.

This chain uses TRBV6-2 or TRBV6-3 with TRBJ1-1; a possible D gene is TRBD1 (6 bases). V lost 6 bases and J 4 bases, leaving 12 bases between the germline ends. Germline V gene lookup returns CDR1 MNHEY and CDR2 SVGEGT. The CDR3 is made up of 13 amino acids. The CDR3 bases are TGTGCCAGCAGCTTACAGGGCGCCACTGAAGCTTTCTTT. Residues: CASSLQGATEAFF.

This clonotype was seen at least ten times. The chain couples TRBV12-3 or TRBV12-4 to TRBJ2-3; 7 bases map to TRBD1. The CDR3 is 16 amino acids. Trimming took 5 bases from V and 5 from J; bases not matched to a gene: 13. The CDR3 sequence is CASSPLRGSIGDTQYF. CDR3 bases: TGTGCCAGCAGTCCTCTCAGGGGGAGTATAGGAGATACGCAGTATTTT.

In this sample, this clonotype turned up a few times. The chain has TRBV25-1 and TRBJ2-7; 11 nucleotides match TRBD1. V shed 5 bases, J shed 3 bases, and the junction held 9 bases outside the gene matches. Looked up from germline, CDR1 is MGHDK and CDR2 is SYGVNS. The CDR3 length is 16 residues. The CDR3 sequence is CASSPRVGTGGYEQYF. CDR3 DNA sequence: TGTGCCAGCAGTCCTCGGGTGGGGACAGGGGGCTACGAGCAGTACTTC.

The genes are TRBV6-2 or TRBV6-3 and TRBJ2-3; 9 bases are a match to TRBD2. V was clipped by 9 bases and J by 5 bases; unmatched bases: 3. The germline CDR1 and CDR2 sequences are MNHEY and SVGEGT. The CDR3 is made up of 12 amino acids. CDR3 DNA sequence: TGTGCCAGTGGACTAGCGCAAGATACGCAGTATTTT. Amino acids: CASGLAQDTQYF.

The J gene is TRBJ2-5, the V gene TRBV13, with unresolved D. Germline V gene sequence: CDR1 PRHDT, CDR2 FYEKMQ (reference sequence). This CDR3 is 13 amino acids long. Trimming removed 5 bases from V and 2 bases from J, with 9 bases in between. The CDR3 is CASSPRRQETQYF. CDR3 nucleotides: TGTGCCAGCAGCCCCCGACGGCAAGAGACCCAGTACTTC.

This clonotype was observed at least ten times. The chain is built from TRBV28 and TRBJ1-1; D is uncertain. The ends were cut back, 7 bases at V and 1 base at J, with 4 bases in the middle. The germline CDR1 and CDR2 sequences are MDHEN and SYDVKM. This CDR3 region has 11 residues. CDR3 sequence: CASISNTEAFF. Here the CDR3 DNA reads TGTGCCAGCATTTCGAACACTGAAGCTTTCTTT.

There are a few counts of this clonotype. J is TRBJ1-6 and V is TRBV27, with D possibly being TRBD1 (5 bases). V was shortened by 8 bases and J by 8 bases, with 19 bases between the two germline ends. CDR1 and CDR2 from the germline V gene are MNHEY and SMNVEV (reference sequence). The CDR3 runs 15 residues. In DNA form, the CDR3 reads TGTGCCAGCGGGGACCCTGGCCTAGGCGATTCACCCCTCCACTTT. As protein: CASGDPGLGDSPLHF.

The chain carries TRBV6-1 and TRBJ1-1; D is perhaps TRBD1 (6 bases). CDR3 length: 13 amino acids. V was shortened by 7 bases and J by 1 base, with 10 bases between the two germline ends. Germline V gene sequence: CDR1 MNHNS, CDR2 SASEGT. The CDR3 spells CASNQGWNTEAFF. In DNA, the CDR3 is TGTGCCAGCAACCAGGGGTGGAACACTGAAGCTTTCTTT.

This clonotype appeared many times. The chain uses TRBV27 and TRBJ1-5, with 7 bases aligning to TRBD1. Trimming removed 8 bases from V and 1 base from J; junction bases left unmatched: 14. The CDR3 totals 17 residues. CDR1 is MNHEY and CDR2 is SMNVEV in the germline V gene (reference sequence). The CDR3 nucleotides are TGTGCCAGCCTCAAACCCCCAGGGGGGGGAAGCAATCAGCCCCAGCATTTT. Translating gives CASLKPPGGGSNQPQHF.

This clonotype was counted many times. This chain connects TRBV3-1 to TRBJ2-3, with D possibly being TRBD2 (6 bases). The V end was cut by 4 bases, the J end by 0 bases, with 20 bases between. This CDR3 has 18 amino acids. Germline V gene lookup returns CDR1 LGHDT and CDR2 YNNKEL (reference sequence). CDR3 bases: TGTGCCAGCAGCCCTTACTTAGCTAGCGCCCGCAGCACAGATACGCAGTATTTT. As protein: CASSPYLASARSTDTQYF.

This clonotype was counted only a few times. This sequence joins TRBV28 and TRBJ2-2; D gene uncertain. This CDR3 has 14 residues. The V gene's germline CDR1 is MDHEN and CDR2 SYDVKM. V gave up 10 bases and J gave up 1 base, with 13 bases separating them. The CDR3 sequence: CATKRWGNTGELFF. CDR3 bases: TGTGCCACCAAGAGGTGGGGGAACACCGGGGAGCTGTTTTTT. The full variable domain, its missing parts supplied by reference TRBV28 and TRBJ2-2, is DVKVTQSSRYLVKRTGEKVFLECVQDMDHENMFWYRQDPGLGLRLIYFSYDVKMKEKGDIPEGYSVSREKKERFSLILESASTNQTSMYLCATKRWGNTGELFFGEGSRLTVL.